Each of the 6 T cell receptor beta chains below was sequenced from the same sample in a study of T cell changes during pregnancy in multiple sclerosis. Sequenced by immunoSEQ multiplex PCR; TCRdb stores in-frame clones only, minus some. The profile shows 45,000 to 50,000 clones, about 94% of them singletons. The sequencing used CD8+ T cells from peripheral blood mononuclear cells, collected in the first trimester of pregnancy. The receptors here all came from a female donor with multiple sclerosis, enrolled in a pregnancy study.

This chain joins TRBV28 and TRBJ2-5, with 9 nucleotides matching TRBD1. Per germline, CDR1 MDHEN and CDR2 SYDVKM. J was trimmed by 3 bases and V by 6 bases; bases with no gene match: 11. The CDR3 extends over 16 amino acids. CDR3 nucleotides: TGTGCCAGCAGGGCTCCGGGACAGGGTTGGGAAGAGACCCAGTACTTC. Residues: CASRAPGQGWEETQYF.

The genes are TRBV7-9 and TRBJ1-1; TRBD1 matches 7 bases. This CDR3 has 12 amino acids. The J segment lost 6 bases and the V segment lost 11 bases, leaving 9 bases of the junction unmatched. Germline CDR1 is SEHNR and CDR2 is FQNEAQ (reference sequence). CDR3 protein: CAGRGQNPEAFF. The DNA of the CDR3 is TGTGCCGGGCGGGGACAGAATCCTGAAGCTTTCTTT.

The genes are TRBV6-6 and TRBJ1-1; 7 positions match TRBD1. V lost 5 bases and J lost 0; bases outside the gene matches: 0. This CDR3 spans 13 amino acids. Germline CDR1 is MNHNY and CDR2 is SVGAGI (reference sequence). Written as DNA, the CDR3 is TGTGCCAGCAGTGGACAGGTGAACACTGAAGCTTTCTTT. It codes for CASSGQVNTEAFF.

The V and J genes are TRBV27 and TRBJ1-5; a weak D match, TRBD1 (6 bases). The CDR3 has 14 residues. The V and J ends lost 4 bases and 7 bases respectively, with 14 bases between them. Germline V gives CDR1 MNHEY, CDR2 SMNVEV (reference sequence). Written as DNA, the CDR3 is TGTGCCAGCAGTTCCAACAGGGATGGACAGCCCCAGCATTTT. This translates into CASSSNRDGQPQHF.

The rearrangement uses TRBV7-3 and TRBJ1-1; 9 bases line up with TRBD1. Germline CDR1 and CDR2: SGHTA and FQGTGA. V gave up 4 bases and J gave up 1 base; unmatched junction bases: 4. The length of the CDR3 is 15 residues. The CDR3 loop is CASSSSTGGNTEAFF. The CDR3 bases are TGTGCCAGCAGCTCATCGACAGGGGGGAACACTGAAGCTTTCTTT.

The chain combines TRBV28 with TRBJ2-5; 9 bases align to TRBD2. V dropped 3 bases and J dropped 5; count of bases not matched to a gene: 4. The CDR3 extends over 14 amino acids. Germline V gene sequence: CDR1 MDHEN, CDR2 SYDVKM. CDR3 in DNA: TGTGCCAGCAGTTTTGGGACTAGCTGGGAGACCCAGTACTTC. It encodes CASSFGTSWETQYF.